This record concerns one T cell receptor beta chain sequence. The data stem from a study of a mutant IDH1 vaccine in newly diagnosed glioma. V trimming: 5 bases; J trimming: 3 bases; junction bases outside the gene matches: 10. CDR1 is LNHDA, CDR2 SQIVND, per germline (reference sequence). The CDR3 sequence is 16 residues long. As to time point: baseline, week 1 (first vaccination visit). Treatment of the sample: pre-vaccination baseline after standard-of-care therapy. The study enrolled donors with new WHO grade 3 or 4 IDH1-mutant, ATRX-lost astrocytomas. Data came from immunoSEQ multiplex PCR; TCRdb stores just in-frame clones and leaves some out. The sample includes approximately 67,000 clones, around 80% seen only once; the top ten take roughly 4.4%.

This clonotype originated in a woman aged 18-29 years with glioma. Some clones in this sample may be carry-over from other donors' samples. J is TRBJ1-5 and V is TRBV19; 7 bases agree with TRBD1. The sample in question was peripheral blood mononuclear cells (PBMCs), obtained from a glioma patient treated with radiotherapy, temozolomide or both. The CDR3 here is CASSHRGSPFNQPQHF. The CDR3 bases are TGTGCCAGTAGTCACAGGGGATCCCCTTTCAATCAGCCCCAGCATTTT.